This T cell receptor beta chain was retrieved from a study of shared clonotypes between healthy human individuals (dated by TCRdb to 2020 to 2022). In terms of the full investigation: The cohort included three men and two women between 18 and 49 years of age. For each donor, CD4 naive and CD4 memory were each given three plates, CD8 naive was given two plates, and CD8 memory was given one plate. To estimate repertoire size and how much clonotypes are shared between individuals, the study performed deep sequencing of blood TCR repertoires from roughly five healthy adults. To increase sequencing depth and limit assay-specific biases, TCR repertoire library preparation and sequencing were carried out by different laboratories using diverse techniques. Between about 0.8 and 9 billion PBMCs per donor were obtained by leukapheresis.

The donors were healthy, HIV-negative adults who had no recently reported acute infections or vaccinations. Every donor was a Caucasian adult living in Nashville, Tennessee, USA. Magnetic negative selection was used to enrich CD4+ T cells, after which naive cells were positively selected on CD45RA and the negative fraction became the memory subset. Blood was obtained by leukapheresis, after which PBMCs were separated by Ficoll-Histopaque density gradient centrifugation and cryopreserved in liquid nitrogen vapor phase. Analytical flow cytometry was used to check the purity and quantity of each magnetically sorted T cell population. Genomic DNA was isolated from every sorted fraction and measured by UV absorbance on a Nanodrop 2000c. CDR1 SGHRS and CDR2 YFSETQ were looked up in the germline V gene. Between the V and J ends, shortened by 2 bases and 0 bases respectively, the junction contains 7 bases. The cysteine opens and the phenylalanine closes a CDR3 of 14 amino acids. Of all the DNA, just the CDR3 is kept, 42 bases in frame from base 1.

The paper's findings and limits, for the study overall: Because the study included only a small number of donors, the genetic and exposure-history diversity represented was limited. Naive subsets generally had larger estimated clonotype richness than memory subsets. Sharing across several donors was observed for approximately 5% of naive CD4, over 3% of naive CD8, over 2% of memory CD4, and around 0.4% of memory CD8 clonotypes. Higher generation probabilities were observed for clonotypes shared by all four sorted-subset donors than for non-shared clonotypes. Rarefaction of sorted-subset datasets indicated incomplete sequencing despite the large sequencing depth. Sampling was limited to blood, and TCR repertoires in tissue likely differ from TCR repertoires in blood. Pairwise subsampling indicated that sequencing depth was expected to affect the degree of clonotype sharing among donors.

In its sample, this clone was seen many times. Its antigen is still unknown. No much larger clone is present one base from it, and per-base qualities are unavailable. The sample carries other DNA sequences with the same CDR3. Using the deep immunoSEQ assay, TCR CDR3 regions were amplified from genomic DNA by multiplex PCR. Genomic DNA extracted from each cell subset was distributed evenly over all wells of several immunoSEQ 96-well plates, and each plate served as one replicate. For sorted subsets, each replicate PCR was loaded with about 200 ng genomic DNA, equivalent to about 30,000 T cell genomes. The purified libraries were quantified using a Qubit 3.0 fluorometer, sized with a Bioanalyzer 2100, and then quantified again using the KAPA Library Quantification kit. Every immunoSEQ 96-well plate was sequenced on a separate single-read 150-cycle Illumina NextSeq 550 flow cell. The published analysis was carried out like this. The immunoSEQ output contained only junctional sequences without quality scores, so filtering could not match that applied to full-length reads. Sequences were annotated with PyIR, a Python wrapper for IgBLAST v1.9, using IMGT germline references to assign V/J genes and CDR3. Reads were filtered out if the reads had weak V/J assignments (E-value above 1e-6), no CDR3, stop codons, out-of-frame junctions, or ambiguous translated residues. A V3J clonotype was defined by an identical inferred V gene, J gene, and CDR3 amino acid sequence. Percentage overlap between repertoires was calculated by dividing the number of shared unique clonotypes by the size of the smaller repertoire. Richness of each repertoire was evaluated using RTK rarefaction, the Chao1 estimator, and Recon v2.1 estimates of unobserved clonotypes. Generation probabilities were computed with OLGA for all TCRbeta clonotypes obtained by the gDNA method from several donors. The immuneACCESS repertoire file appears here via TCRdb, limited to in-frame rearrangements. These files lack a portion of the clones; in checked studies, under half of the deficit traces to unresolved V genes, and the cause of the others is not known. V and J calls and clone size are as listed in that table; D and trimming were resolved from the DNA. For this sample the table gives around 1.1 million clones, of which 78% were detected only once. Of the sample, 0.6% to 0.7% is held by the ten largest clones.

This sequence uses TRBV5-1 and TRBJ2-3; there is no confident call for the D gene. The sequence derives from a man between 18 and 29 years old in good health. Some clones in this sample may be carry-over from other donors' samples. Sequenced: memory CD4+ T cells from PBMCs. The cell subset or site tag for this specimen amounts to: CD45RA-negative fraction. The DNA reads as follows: TGCGCCAGCAGCTTACCAGCTAGCACAGATACGCAGTATTTT. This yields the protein CASSLPASTDTQYF.